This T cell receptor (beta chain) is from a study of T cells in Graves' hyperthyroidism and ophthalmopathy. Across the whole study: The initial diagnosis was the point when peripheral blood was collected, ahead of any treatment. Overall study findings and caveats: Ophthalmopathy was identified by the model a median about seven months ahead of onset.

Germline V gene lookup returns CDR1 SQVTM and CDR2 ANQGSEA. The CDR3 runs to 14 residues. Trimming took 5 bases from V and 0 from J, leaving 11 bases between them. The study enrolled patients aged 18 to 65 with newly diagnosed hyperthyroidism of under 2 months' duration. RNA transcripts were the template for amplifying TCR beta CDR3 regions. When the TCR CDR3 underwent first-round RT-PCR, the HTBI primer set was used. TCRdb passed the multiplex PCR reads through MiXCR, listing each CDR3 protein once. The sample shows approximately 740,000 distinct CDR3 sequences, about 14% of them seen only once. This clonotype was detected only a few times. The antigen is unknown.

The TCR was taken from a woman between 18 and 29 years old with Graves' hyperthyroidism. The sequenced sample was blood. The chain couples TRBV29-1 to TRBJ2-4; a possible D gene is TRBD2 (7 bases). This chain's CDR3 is CSVLGGLAKNIQYF. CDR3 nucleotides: TGCAGCGTTCTGGGGGGGCTAGCCAAAAACATTCAGTACTTC.